A selection of T cell receptor beta chains follows, all from one sample in a study of blood T cells in healthy people across ages. MiXCR was run by TCRdb on the 5' RACE reads, yielding one entry per CDR3 protein. The table has 500,000 to 650,000 distinct CDR3 sequences, 25% to 35% seen once. This same sample was also part of a study on T cells of mothers and their children.

Sequencing input: blood. These receptors all stem from a boy between 2 and 10 years old in good health. Both conserved end residues are part of each CDR3. D genes are given only for firm matches. Some rows have no size entry. The others give once, few or many, or a class for an expanded clone.

abundance: NA
j_gene: TRBJ1-4
d_gene: NA
v_gene: TRBV7-2
CDR3nt: TGTGCCAGCAGCTCCCCTCGACCCAGAGAAAAACTGTTTTTT
CDR3aa: CASSSPRPREKLFF

abundance: NA
j_gene: TRBJ2-1
d_gene: NA
v_gene: TRBV6-2/TRBV6-3
CDR3nt: TGTGCCAGCAGCCGGGAGATTCGCCATGAGCAGTTCTTC
CDR3aa: CASSREIRHEQFF

abundance: NA
j_gene: TRBJ2-5
d_gene: TRBD2
v_gene: TRBV9
CDR3nt: TGTGCCAGCAGCGTAGCTCCCCCGGCTAGCGGGGTCCAAGAGACCCAGTACTTC
CDR3aa: CASSVAPPASGVQETQYF

abundance: few
j_gene: TRBJ2-1
d_gene: TRBD2
v_gene: TRBV4-3
CDR3nt: TGCGCCAGCAGCCGCTCGAGGGCTAGCGGAAACAATGAGCAGTTCTTC
CDR3aa: CASSRSRASGNNEQFF

abundance: few
j_gene: TRBJ2-7
d_gene: TRBD2
v_gene: TRBV20-1
CDR3nt: TGCAGTGCTAGACCTCAGCGGGAGGGGACCTACGAGCAGTACTTC
CDR3aa: CSARPQREGTYEQYF

abundance: few
j_gene: TRBJ2-4
d_gene: TRBD1
v_gene: TRBV6-1
CDR3nt: TGTGCCAGCAGCGAAGGAGTGGAACAGGGGGGCCAGTACTTC
CDR3aa: CASSEGVEQGGQYF

abundance: NA
j_gene: TRBJ1-4
d_gene: TRBD1
v_gene: TRBV5-1
CDR3nt: TGCGCCAGCAGCTCCGTTCCGGGACAGGGGGATCGTAATGAAAAACTGTTTTTT
CDR3aa: CASSSVPGQGDRNEKLFF

abundance: once
j_gene: TRBJ2-1
d_gene: NA
v_gene: TRBV7-6
CDR3nt: TGTGCCAGCAGCACGAGGACTGGGGAGCAGTTCTTC
CDR3aa: CASSTRTGEQFF

abundance: many
j_gene: TRBJ1-1
d_gene: TRBD1
v_gene: TRBV28
CDR3nt: TGTGCCAGCAGATCTACAGGGGGCAAAGCTTTCTTT
CDR3aa: CASRSTGGKAFF

abundance: NA
j_gene: TRBJ2-1
d_gene: NA
v_gene: TRBV7-9
CDR3nt: TGTGCCAGCAGCTCCGTGCTGGCCAGCTCCTACAATGAGCAGTTCTTC
CDR3aa: CASSSVLASSYNEQFF

abundance: few
j_gene: TRBJ2-6
d_gene: NA
v_gene: TRBV18
CDR3nt: TGTGCCAGCTCACCGAAGTCGGCGCCTGGGGCCAACGTCCTGACTTTC
CDR3aa: CASSPKSAPGANVLTF

abundance: few
j_gene: TRBJ2-1
d_gene: TRBD2
v_gene: TRBV4-3
CDR3nt: TGCGCCAGCAGCCAAGATTATGGGACTAGCTACAATGAGCAGTTCTTC
CDR3aa: CASSQDYGTSYNEQFF

abundance: NA
j_gene: TRBJ1-3
d_gene: NA
v_gene: TRBV28
CDR3nt: TGTGCCAGCAGTCCGGGGACGGAGGGAAACACCATATATTTT
CDR3aa: CASSPGTEGNTIYF

abundance: NA
j_gene: TRBJ2-5
d_gene: NA
v_gene: TRBV7-9
CDR3nt: TGTGCCAGCAGACCGCGGGACGAACAAGAGACCCAGTACTTC
CDR3aa: CASRPRDEQETQYF

abundance: few
j_gene: TRBJ2-6
d_gene: TRBD1
v_gene: TRBV6-6
CDR3nt: TGTGCCAGCAGGATGGGACAGGGAAATGGGGCCAACGTCCTGACTTTC
CDR3aa: CASRMGQGNGANVLTF

abundance: few
j_gene: TRBJ2-2
d_gene: TRBD2
v_gene: TRBV5-1
CDR3nt: TGCGCCAGCAGCTCCCACCTGGGACTAGCGGGAGACCCCGGGGAGCTGTTTTTT
CDR3aa: CASSSHLGLAGDPGELFF

abundance: few
j_gene: TRBJ2-1
d_gene: NA
v_gene: TRBV11-2
CDR3nt: TGTGCCAGCAGCTGGGACCAAGACAATGAGCAGTTCTTC
CDR3aa: CASSWDQDNEQFF

abundance: NA
j_gene: TRBJ1-2
d_gene: NA
v_gene: TRBV20-1
CDR3nt: TGCAGTGCTAGAGATCCAGGGTATGGGTATGGCTACACCTTC
CDR3aa: CSARDPGYGYGYTF

abundance: few
j_gene: TRBJ2-1
d_gene: NA
v_gene: TRBV14
CDR3nt: TGTGCCAGCAGCTCCTGGCTGGAGATGAATGAGCAGTTCTTC
CDR3aa: CASSSWLEMNEQFF

abundance: NA
j_gene: TRBJ1-1
d_gene: NA
v_gene: TRBV6-2/TRBV6-3
CDR3nt: TGTGCCAGCAGTCCGACCTGGACGGACGAAGCTTTCTTT
CDR3aa: CASSPTWTDEAFF

abundance: few
j_gene: TRBJ2-7
d_gene: NA
v_gene: TRBV2
CDR3nt: TGTGCCTGGGGGTCAGGGAGGTACGAGCAGTACTTC
CDR3aa: CAWGSGRYEQYF

abundance: few
j_gene: TRBJ2-7
d_gene: NA
v_gene: TRBV3-1
CDR3nt: TGTGCCAGCAGCCATACTTATTACGAGCAGTACTTC
CDR3aa: CASSHTYYEQYF

abundance: NA
j_gene: TRBJ2-1
d_gene: NA
v_gene: TRBV5-8
CDR3nt: TGTGCCAGCAGCTTACTGACAGGCCCCCACAATGAGCAGTTCTTC
CDR3aa: CASSLLTGPHNEQFF

abundance: NA
j_gene: TRBJ1-2
d_gene: TRBD1
v_gene: TRBV27
CDR3nt: TGTGCCAGCTCATACAGGGGTGCTAACTATGGCTGCACCTTC
CDR3aa: CASSYRGANYGCTF

abundance: NA
j_gene: TRBJ2-1
d_gene: NA
v_gene: TRBV30
CDR3nt: TGTGCCTGGAGTAAGGGGAAGCGGGTCGATGAGCAGTTCTTC
CDR3aa: CAWSKGKRVDEQFF

abundance: NA
j_gene: TRBJ1-3
d_gene: NA
v_gene: TRBV20-1
CDR3nt: TGCAGTGCTAGAGACGAAAGGGACACGACTTCTGGAAACACCATATATTTT
CDR3aa: CSARDERDTTSGNTIYF

abundance: few
j_gene: TRBJ2-7
d_gene: NA
v_gene: TRBV7-3
CDR3nt: TGTGCCAGCAGCTTATGGTCGAGGCGGGGACGCTACGAGCAGTACTTC
CDR3aa: CASSLWSRRGRYEQYF

abundance: once
j_gene: TRBJ2-5
d_gene: NA
v_gene: TRBV28
CDR3nt: TGTGCCAGCAGTTTACCAGGACACCAAGAGACCCAGTACTTC
CDR3aa: CASSLPGHQETQYF

abundance: NA
j_gene: TRBJ1-6
d_gene: NA
v_gene: TRBV7-3
CDR3nt: TGTGCCAGCAGCTTAACGGGGGAGGGCCGTTCACCCCTCCACTTT
CDR3aa: CASSLTGEGRSPLHF